What follows are 22 T cell receptor beta chains derived from one specimen sequenced in a study of T cell changes during pregnancy in multiple sclerosis. Profiling relied on immunoSEQ multiplex PCR, and the TCRdb table lists in-frame clones only, not all of them. The sample shows roughly 40,000 clones, roughly 94% of them seen only once. Here the sequenced sample was peripheral blood, taken in the third trimester of pregnancy. These receptors all come from a female donor with multiple sclerosis, enrolled in a pregnancy study.

The chain carries TRBV5-4 and TRBJ2-7, with 11 bases fitting TRBD1. CDR3 length: 14 amino acids. CDR1 and CDR2 from the germline V gene are SGHNT and YYREEE (reference sequence). V lost 4 bases and J lost 6; bases outside the gene matches: 6. In nucleotides, the CDR3 is TGTGCCAGCAGCCCGGACAGGGGGCGGCTCGAGCAGTACTTC. As protein: CASSPDRGRLEQYF.

The V and J genes are TRBV5-1 and TRBJ1-1, with a tentative D call TRBD1 (5 bases). Trimming removed 6 bases at V and 4 bases at J, with 16 bases between. The CDR3 runs 14 residues. Looked up from germline, CDR1 is SGHRS and CDR2 is YFSETQ. CDR3 residues: CASNSGGGSTEAFF. CDR3 coding DNA: TGCGCCAGCAACTCCGGCGGGGGAAGCACTGAAGCTTTCTTT.

This chain links TRBV2 with TRBJ2-2; perhaps TRBD1 as D (5 bases). The germline V gene has CDR1 SNHLY and CDR2 FYNNEI. The CDR3 is made up of 14 amino acids. Trimming cost V 4 bases and J 2 bases, with 8 bases left between them. CDR3: CASSVGHNTGELFF. The DNA of the CDR3 is TGTGCCAGCAGTGTTGGACACAACACCGGGGAGCTGTTTTTT.

This chain joins TRBV4-3 and TRBJ1-1; D remains ambiguous. The CDR3 consists of 13 residues. Germline V gene sequence: CDR1 LGHNA, CDR2 YSLEER. Trimming took off 0 bases at V and 4 bases at J, with 6 bases between the two ends. CDR3 nucleotides: TGCGCCAGCAGCCAAGATTCCCGCACTGAAGCTTTCTTT. Encoded protein: CASSQDSRTEAFF.

The chain uses TRBV29-1 and TRBJ1-3, with 7 positions matching TRBD1. This CDR3 region has 14 residues. Trimming took 5 bases from V and 4 from J; bases not matched to a gene: 8. Germline V lookup: CDR1 SQVTM, CDR2 ANQGSEA. Here the CDR3 reads CSVSRQGSGNTIYF. As DNA, the CDR3 is TGCAGCGTTTCTAGACAGGGCAGCGGAAACACCATATATTTT.

This chain links TRBV9 with TRBJ2-3; 7 bases are a match to TRBD2. The CDR3 is 14 amino acids. V lost 0 bases to trimming and J lost 7 bases; unmatched junction nucleotides: 5. Germline V gene sequence: CDR1 SGDLS, CDR2 YYNGEE. The CDR3, as DNA: TGTGCCAGCAGCGTAGATAGCGGGCAGAATACGCAGTATTTT. Translation: CASSVDSGQNTQYF.

This chain joins TRBV5-1 and TRBJ2-5; TRBD2 matches 7 bases. The germline gives CDR1 SGHRS, CDR2 YFSETQ. The CDR3 length is 14 residues. V was pared by 2 bases and J by 5 bases, with 6 bases of the junction left unmatched. CDR3 bases: TGCGCCAGCAGCTTCGGACTAGATGGGGAGACCCAGTACTTC. Amino acids: CASSFGLDGETQYF.

The gene calls are TRBV19 and TRBJ2-7; 12 bases align to TRBD2. Unmatched junction bases numbered 1, after V lost 8 bases and J lost 2 bases. The CDR3 contains 13 residues. Per germline, CDR1 LNHDA and CDR2 SQIVND (reference sequence). The CDR3, as DNA: TGTGCCAGTGCTAGCGGGGGGGCCTACGAGCAGTACTTC. It codes for CASASGGAYEQYF.

The gene calls are TRBV5-1 and TRBJ2-7; tentative D call: TRBD1 (6 bases). Deletions cut 0 bases from V and 1 base from J, with 11 bases between. From germline, CDR1 is SGHRS and CDR2 YFSETQ. The CDR3 length is 15 residues. The CDR3 DNA follows: TGCGCCAGCAGCTTGGCCGGGCAGGGGTCCTACGAGCAGTACTTC. Translating gives CASSLAGQGSYEQYF.

This chain joins TRBV29-1 and TRBJ1-2, with unresolved D. V was clipped by 6 bases and J by 4 bases, with 9 bases between them. There are 11 residues in the CDR3. Germline CDR1 SQVTM, CDR2 ANQGSEA. The CDR3 DNA reads TGCAGCGTAGTTGACTCCTATGGCTACACCTTC. Translating gives CSVVDSYGYTF.

The rearrangement uses TRBV13 and TRBJ1-2; maybe TRBD1 (6 bases). There are 13 residues in the CDR3. Deletions cut 2 bases from V and 6 bases from J, with 10 bases between. Germline loops: CDR1 PRHDT, CDR2 FYEKMQ (reference sequence). CDR3 DNA: TGTGCCAGCAGCTTAAGGGACATTCATGGCTACACCTTC. It yields the protein CASSLRDIHGYTF.

The V call is TRBV7-2, the J call TRBJ1-1; possible D gene TRBD1, 6 bases. The CDR3 extends over 14 amino acids. The germline CDR1 and CDR2 sequences are SGHTA and FQGNSA. The V end lost 3 bases, the J end lost 6 bases, and 14 bases lay between the germline ends. The CDR3: CASSLIQGYSEAFF. DNA of the CDR3: TGTGCCAGCAGCTTGATACAGGGTTACTCTGAAGCTTTCTTT.

V usage is TRBV14 and J usage is TRBJ1-1; maybe TRBD1 (5 bases). This CDR3 comprises 13 residues. The V gene's germline CDR1 is SGHDN and CDR2 FVKESK. V was clipped by 5 bases and J by 1 base, with 8 bases between them. The CDR3 spells CASSVTENTEAFF. CDR3 sequence (DNA): TGTGCCAGCAGCGTGACAGAGAACACTGAAGCTTTCTTT.

J is TRBJ2-5 and V is TRBV29-1; D uncertain. V was pared by 1 base and J by 0 bases, with 6 bases between. Per germline, CDR1 SQVTM and CDR2 ANQGSEA. The CDR3 length is 13 residues. The CDR3 sequence: CSVEVENQETQYF. In DNA form, the CDR3 reads TGCAGCGTTGAAGTGGAGAACCAAGAGACCCAGTACTTC.

The rearrangement links TRBV2 to TRBJ2-3; D is possibly TRBD2 (7 bases). Germline-derived CDR1 and CDR2 are SNHLY and FYNNEI. The V end lost 4 bases, the J end lost 4 bases, and 18 bases lay between the germline ends. The CDR3 is 16 residues long. This CDR3 reads CASSGTQRGGADTQYF. The CDR3 DNA sequence: TGTGCCAGCAGTGGTACCCAAAGGGGGGGCGCAGATACGCAGTATTTT.

The chain joins TRBV6-1 to TRBJ1-2; D remains ambiguous. The CDR3 has 12 residues. The ends were cut back, 6 bases at V and 8 bases at J, with 13 bases in the middle. Germline V CDR1 and CDR2: MNHNS, SASEGT. The CDR3 sequence: CASSTEIDGYTF. CDR3 coding DNA: TGTGCCAGCAGCACAGAGATAGACGGCTACACCTTC.

The chain uses TRBV19 and TRBJ2-4; 10 positions agree with TRBD2. The CDR3 runs to 15 residues. V lost 2 bases and J lost 4; bases outside the gene matches: 2. From germline, CDR1 is LNHDA and CDR2 SQIVND (reference sequence). The CDR3 nucleotides read TGTGCCAGTAGTATAAGCGGGGGGGCTAAAAACATTCAGTACTTC. Translating it yields CASSISGGAKNIQYF. Variable domain in full (rest from reference TRBV19 and TRBJ2-4): DGGITQSPKYLFRKEGQNVTLSCEQNLNHDAMYWYRQDPGQGLRLIYYSQIVNDFQKGDIAEGYSVSREKKESFPLTVTSAQKNPTAFYLCASSISGGAKNIQYFGAGTRLSVL.

The chain is built from TRBV21-1 and TRBJ2-7; the D segment call TRBD1 is taken from the table without a DNA check. TRBV21-1 is a documented pseudogene. This CDR3 spans 13 amino acids. The CDR3 nucleotides read TGTGCCACAAGAACGGGACACCCCTACGAGCAGTACTTC. As protein: CATRTGHPYEQYF.

This sequence joins TRBV6-5 and TRBJ2-1; no clear D gene. V was shortened by 5 bases and J by 7 bases, with 9 bases between the two germline ends. The CDR3 is 12 residues long. Germline V gene sequence: CDR1 MNHEY, CDR2 SVGAGI. Here the CDR3 reads CASSSLGNEQFF. CDR3 sequence (DNA): TGTGCCAGCAGTAGTCTAGGTAATGAGCAGTTCTTC.

The chain couples TRBV6-1 to TRBJ1-1; D gene ambiguous. CDR1 MNHNS and CDR2 SASEGT come from the germline V gene. V lost 2 bases, J lost 4 bases, and 11 bases lay in between. The CDR3 runs to 14 residues. The CDR3 DNA reads as TGTGCCAGCAGTGAACTGTACTACGGCACTGAAGCTTTCTTT. It yields the protein CASSELYYGTEAFF.

The V gene is TRBV2, the J gene TRBJ2-5; D might be TRBD2 (5 bases). Germline V gene sequence: CDR1 SNHLY, CDR2 FYNNEI. The CDR3 is 17 amino acids. V gave up 0 bases and J gave up 2 bases, with 16 bases separating them. The CDR3 is CASSEALPRRSQETQYF. Written as DNA, the CDR3 is TGTGCCAGCAGTGAAGCGCTCCCCCGGAGGAGTCAAGAGACCCAGTACTTC.

The V gene is TRBV6-1, the J gene TRBJ1-1, with TRBD1 as a possible D gene (6 bases). The V end was cut by 4 bases, the J end by 4 bases, with 13 bases between. CDR1 MNHNS and CDR2 SASEGT come from the germline V gene. This CDR3 spans 14 amino acids. As DNA, the CDR3 is TGTGCCAGCAGTGGGTTGACAGGTTTCACTGAAGCTTTCTTT. It is translated as CASSGLTGFTEAFF.